Below are 25 T cell receptor beta chains sequenced from a single sample in a study of T cell repertoires in cytomegalovirus infection. TCRdb re-called the reads with MiXCR, one entry per CDR3 protein. The sample includes around 490,000 distinct CDR3 sequences, roughly 29% of them seen just once. The material sequenced was PBMCs. The receptors were sampled from a human donor in good health (CMV status not recorded). Some clones in this sample may be carry-over from other donors' samples.

The chain's CDR3 is CASSPGLAAYEQYV. Written as DNA, the CDR3 is TGTGCCAGCAGCCCGGGACTAGCGGCCTACGAGCAGTACGTC. The genes are TRBV3-1 and TRBJ2-7, with 11 bases matching TRBD2. Germline assignment: CDR1 LGHDT and CDR2 YNNKEL (reference sequence). The CDR3 consists of 14 residues. Losses at the gene ends were 4 bases for V and 2 bases for J; bases not matched to a gene: 1.

V is TRBV7-2 and J is TRBJ2-5; 10 bases line up with TRBD1. Germline V gene data show CDR1 as SGHTA and CDR2 as FQGNSA. The V and J ends lost 5 bases and 5 bases, in that order; junction bases with no gene match: 5. The CDR3 contains 14 residues. The CDR3 spells CASSRQGAWETQYF. In DNA form, the CDR3 reads TGTGCCAGCAGCCGACAGGGGGCATGGGAGACCCAGTACTTC.

This clonotype was seen many times. V gene TRBV10-3 combines with J gene TRBJ1-1, with 7 positions matching TRBD1. This CDR3 region has 18 residues. The V gene end was trimmed by 7 bases and the J gene end by 2 bases; junction bases not matched to a gene: 19. The germline V gene has CDR1 ENHRY and CDR2 SYGVKD. Written as DNA, the CDR3 is TGTGCCATCACGGCAGGGGGGACCCTCCTTGGGGAAAACACTGAAGCTTTCTTT. Translated: CAITAGGTLLGENTEAFF.

The genes are TRBV7-9 and TRBJ1-2; D is ambiguous. In germline, CDR1 is SEHNR, CDR2 FQNEAQ (reference sequence). The CDR3 is 16 amino acids. V was cut by 7 bases and J by 4 bases, with 22 bases left in between. Here the CDR3 DNA reads TGTGCCAGCACCACCGGCGGGTTATTGCGAGGCTATGGCTACACCTTC. Protein: CASTTGGLLRGYGYTF.

This chain joins TRBV6-5 and TRBJ1-5, with 10 nucleotides matching TRBD1. Germline V gene data show CDR1 as MNHEY and CDR2 as SVGAGI. V shed 6 bases and J 6 bases; nucleotides not matched to a gene: 8. The CDR3 extends over 15 amino acids. CDR3: CASRLTGGAGQPQHF. The CDR3, as DNA: TGTGCCAGCAGGTTGACAGGGGGCGCGGGTCAGCCCCAGCATTTT.

The sample holds a few counts of this clonotype. The CDR3 loop reads CASSFSGTGGMNEQYF. CDR3 nucleotide sequence: TGTGCCAGCAGCTTCTCCGGGACAGGGGGTATGAACGAGCAGTACTTC. The genes are TRBV7-3 and TRBJ2-7, with 11 bases lining up with TRBD1. Germline lookup yields CDR1 SGHTA and CDR2 FQGTGA. This CDR3 comprises 16 residues. Losses at the gene ends were 3 bases for V and 5 bases for J; bases not matched to a gene: 9.

V gene TRBV5-6 combines with J gene TRBJ2-5, with TRBD2 matching 10 bases. Losses at the gene ends were 4 bases for V and 7 bases for J; bases not matched to a gene: 7. This CDR3 region has 14 residues. Germline values: CDR1 SGHDT, CDR2 YYEEEE. CDR3 amino acids: CASSLWTSGSTQYF. The CDR3 coding sequence is TGTGCCAGCAGCCTTTGGACTAGCGGATCGACCCAGTACTTC.

This clonotype was seen only a few times. The chain uses TRBV19 and TRBJ2-4; either TRBD1 or TRBD2 may fit D (6 bases each). The length of the CDR3 is 16 residues. Germline V CDR1 and CDR2: LNHDA, SQIVND (reference sequence). V lost 5 bases, J lost 6 bases, and 20 bases lay in between. CDR3 protein: CASSPGGGNAGNIQYF. CDR3 nucleotide sequence: TGTGCCAGTAGTCCCGGGGGCGGGAACGCGGGAAACATTCAGTACTTC.

This clonotype was counted between two and nine times. The CDR3 sequence: CASSFGPRQQPQHF. CDR3 in DNA: TGTGCCAGCAGTTTTGGACCCCGCCAACAGCCCCAGCATTTT. V usage is TRBV12-3 or TRBV12-4 and J usage is TRBJ1-5; no clear D gene. The CDR3 loop spans 14 amino acids. Trimming took 3 bases from V and 7 from J, leaving 13 bases between them.

The chain couples TRBV18 to TRBJ1-2, with unresolved D. This CDR3 comprises 13 residues. From germline, CDR1 is KGHSH and CDR2 LQKENI. The V gene lost 3 bases and the J gene lost 8 bases, with 13 bases spanning the gap. The DNA for the CDR3 is TGTGCCAGCTCACCTCGTAATGGGGAGGGCTACACCTTC. As protein: CASSPRNGEGYTF.

Ten or more counts support this clonotype. The chain recombines TRBV7-2 with TRBJ2-3; D unclear. Germline values: CDR1 SGHTA, CDR2 FQGNSA. The CDR3 is made up of 14 amino acids. Between the trimmed V and J ends, which lost 2 bases and 6 bases, there was a span of 12 bases. Written as DNA, the CDR3 is TGTGCCAGCAGCTTAAGGAAAGGCCCCGATACGCAGTATTTT. This codes for CASSLRKGPDTQYF.

CDR3 bases: TGTGCCAGCAGTGAGTTAGCGGGCCTATACAATGAGCAGTTCTTC. Translating it yields CASSELAGLYNEQFF. This chain joins TRBV25-1 and TRBJ2-1, with 7 bases identical to TRBD2. J lost 4 bases, V lost 3 bases, and 6 bases had no gene match. There are 15 residues in the CDR3. Germline V gene data show CDR1 as MGHDK and CDR2 as SYGVNS.

This clonotype has a handful of counts. The chain employs TRBV3-1 and TRBJ2-3, with D possibly being TRBD2 (5 bases). The CDR3 totals 14 residues. CDR1 and CDR2 from the germline V gene are LGHDT and YNNKEL (reference sequence). Between the trimmed V and J ends, which lost 2 bases and 4 bases, there was a span of 10 bases. The DNA for the CDR3 is TGTGCCAGCAGCCAACATTCCGGGGCAGATACGCAGTATTTT. Translating it yields CASSQHSGADTQYF.

This clonotype was counted between two and nine times. The chain combines TRBV7-6 with TRBJ2-3, with D hard to call. The V and J ends lost 1 base and 2 bases respectively, with 7 bases between them. The germline gives CDR1 SGHVS, CDR2 FNYEAQ. The CDR3 is 14 residues long. CDR3 bases: TGTGCCAGCAGCTTAGACAGCCCCACAGATACGCAGTATTTT. As protein: CASSLDSPTDTQYF.

This clonotype was seen only a few times. The V call is TRBV7-9, the J call TRBJ1-1; the match to TRBD1 covers 10 bases. The germline CDR1 and CDR2 sequences are SEHNR and FQNEAQ (reference sequence). This CDR3 has 14 amino acids. With V trimmed by 5 bases and J by 5 bases, 5 bases remained unmatched. The CDR3 DNA follows: TGTGCCAGCAGCCCGACAGGGGGCTATACTGAAGCTTTCTTT. Its translation is CASSPTGGYTEAFF.

A few counts support this clonotype. This chain links TRBV6-2 or TRBV6-3 with TRBJ2-1, with D possibly matching TRBD1 (6 bases). Trimming left V 2 bases short and J 0 bases short, with 11 bases between. This CDR3 comprises 16 residues. Germline-derived CDR1 and CDR2 are MNHEY and SVGEGT. CDR3: CASSYATGTSYNEQFF. The DNA for the CDR3 is TGTGCCAGCAGTTACGCGACAGGAACCTCCTACAATGAGCAGTTCTTC.

This clonotype was picked up a small number of times. CDR3 amino acids: CASSQARLARYNEQFF. The CDR3, as DNA: TGCGCCAGCAGCCAAGCCCGACTAGCGAGGTACAATGAGCAGTTCTTC. The V gene is TRBV4-3, the J gene TRBJ2-1; 8 positions match TRBD2. The CDR3 loop spans 16 amino acids. Germline CDR1 LGHNA, CDR2 YSLEER. V gave up 1 base and J gave up 4 bases; unmatched junction bases: 6.

The chain employs TRBV7-9 and TRBJ2-1; the D is unclear. From germline, CDR1 is SEHNR and CDR2 FQNEAQ (reference sequence). The ends were cut back, 7 bases at V and 9 bases at J, with 10 bases in the middle. The CDR3 length is 11 residues. Written as DNA, the CDR3 is TGTGCCAGCAACTTGGATGGTGAGCAGTTCTTC. This translates into CASNLDGEQFF.

This clonotype has only a few counts. The J gene is TRBJ2-1, the V gene TRBV7-6; perhaps TRBD2 as D (5 bases). Deletions cut 1 base from V and 9 bases from J, with 13 bases between. The CDR3 spans 14 residues. The germline gives CDR1 SGHVS, CDR2 FNYEAQ. For the CDR3, the DNA is TGTGCCAGCAGCTTAGGGGTGATAGGAGGTGAGCAGTTCTTC. This gives the protein CASSLGVIGGEQFF.

This clonotype was detected only once. This chain connects TRBV6-5 to TRBJ2-7, with D tentatively TRBD2 (7 bases). V lost 4 bases to trimming and J lost 0 bases, with 13 bases between them. The CDR3 sequence is 15 residues long. Germline loops: CDR1 MNHEY, CDR2 SVGAGI. The CDR3 DNA reads as TGTGCCAGCAGTTCGGTGGGAGGGGGCTCCTACGAGCAGTACTTC. The encoded protein is CASSSVGGGSYEQYF.

The rearrangement links TRBV29-1 to TRBJ2-1, with D possibly TRBD2 on 7 matching bases. Germline V CDR1 and CDR2: SQVTM, ANQGSEA. V lost 5 bases to trimming and J lost 8 bases, with 19 bases between them. This CDR3 has 14 residues. The CDR3 loop reads CSVWEGRTEHEQFF. The CDR3 DNA reads as TGCAGCGTTTGGGAGGGGCGGACAGAGCATGAGCAGTTCTTC.

The chain is built from TRBV6-2 or TRBV6-3 and TRBJ2-1; 14 positions agree with TRBD2. Germline CDR1 reads MNHEY; CDR2 reads SVGEGT. J was trimmed by 7 bases and V by 10 bases; bases with no gene match: 3. The CDR3 sequence is 13 residues long. In nucleotides, the CDR3 is TGTGCCACCCGACTAGCGGGAGGGAATGAGCAGTTCTTC. This gives the protein CATRLAGGNEQFF.

This chain uses TRBV5-6 with TRBJ1-5, with 9 bases identical to TRBD1. The CDR3 has 17 residues. V lost 2 bases and J lost 4; bases outside the gene matches: 10. Germline-derived CDR1 and CDR2 are SGHDT and YYEEEE. The CDR3 DNA reads TGTGCCAGCAGCTTAGGGGGCCCGGGACAGGGTAATCAGCCCCAGCATTTT. It translates to CASSLGGPGQGNQPQHF.

The chain combines TRBV29-1 with TRBJ2-3; a possible D gene is TRBD2 (6 bases). CDR1 SQVTM and CDR2 ANQGSEA come from the germline V gene. The ends were cut back, 4 bases at V and 7 bases at J, with 21 bases in the middle. CDR3 length: 15 residues. The CDR3 DNA is TGCAGCGTTGTTCCGTCTGGCGGGAATAAGAATACGCAGTATTTT. The encoded protein is CSVVPSGGNKNTQYF.

The chain recombines TRBV6-2 or TRBV6-3 with TRBJ2-5; D remains ambiguous. The CDR3 contains 15 residues. Trimming shortened V by 0 bases and J by 1 base, and 9 bases separated the two germline ends. In germline, CDR1 is MNHEY, CDR2 SVGEGT. CDR3 in amino acids: CASSYSGHFQETQYF. DNA of the CDR3: TGTGCCAGCAGTTACTCGGGCCACTTCCAAGAGACCCAGTACTTC.